Shown below are 15 T cell receptor beta chains from a single sample sequenced in a study of blood T cell repertoires in COVID-19. TCRdb's table, derived via immunoSEQ multiplex PCR, lists solely in-frame clones and lacks some. The sample carries roughly 50,000 clones, about nine tenths recorded once. The sequenced material came from peripheral blood. The receptors were sampled from a woman aged 55-70 years with active COVID-19.

This clone has only one observation. V usage is TRBV5-1 and J usage is TRBJ2-6, with D hard to call. Trimming took 4 bases from V and 0 from J, leaving 8 bases between them. This CDR3 comprises 15 residues. The V gene's germline CDR1 is SGHRS and CDR2 YFSETQ. CDR3 DNA sequence: TGCGCCAGCAGCCTGACACTCTCTGGGGCCAACGTCCTGACTTTC. Translated, it gives CASSLTLSGANVLTF.

The chain has TRBV15 and TRBJ2-2; 8 bases align to TRBD2. The CDR3 has 17 amino acids. Looked up from germline, CDR1 is LNHNV and CDR2 is YYDKDF (reference sequence). V lost 6 bases to trimming and J lost 8 bases; unmatched junction nucleotides: 17. The CDR3 protein is CATRSFGLAGPSGELFF. The CDR3 nucleotides are TGTGCCACCAGATCTTTCGGACTAGCTGGGCCGTCAGGGGAGCTGTTTTTT.

This chain connects TRBV13 to TRBJ2-2, with 10 nucleotides matching TRBD2. The V and J ends lost 5 bases and 8 bases, in that order; junction bases with no gene match: 14. This CDR3 region has 17 residues. The V gene's germline CDR1 is PRHDT and CDR2 FYEKMQ (reference sequence). Here the CDR3 reads CASSPSGAGGFGGELFF. DNA for the CDR3: TGTGCCAGCAGCCCCTCCGGAGCGGGGGGGTTCGGGGGGGAGCTGTTTTTT. The variable domain in full, with the rest retrieved from reference TRBV13 and TRBJ2-2, is AAGVIQSPRHLIKEKRETATLKCYPIPRHDTVYWYQQGPGQDPQFLISFYEKMQSDKGSIPDRFSAQQFSDYHSELNMSSLELGDSALYFCASSPSGAGGFGGELFFGEGSRLTVL.

The chain links TRBV4-2 to TRBJ2-3; 9 bases map to TRBD2. Germline V lookup: CDR1 LGHNA, CDR2 YNFKEQ. The CDR3 spans 16 residues. J lost 6 bases, V lost 5 bases, and 12 bases had no gene match. CDR3 DNA sequence: TGTGCCAGCAGCAGACGACTAGCGGAAGGTACTGATACGCAGTATTTT. It codes for CASSRRLAEGTDTQYF.

V usage is TRBV7-9 and J usage is TRBJ2-3, with D possibly TRBD2 on 6 matching bases. Germline-derived CDR1 and CDR2 are SEHNR and FQNEAQ (reference sequence). This CDR3 region has 14 residues. The germline V and J ends were trimmed by 5 bases and 7 bases, with 16 bases remaining between them. The CDR3 coding sequence is TGTGCCAGCAGCGGGGGACTCCTACAATATACGCAGTATTTT. Translated: CASSGGLLQYTQYF. The full variable domain, completed using reference TRBV7-9 and TRBJ2-3, is DTGVSQNPRHKITKRGQNVTFRCDPISEHNRLYWYRQTLGQGPEFLTYFQNEAQLEKSRLLSDRFSAERPKGSFSTLEIQRTEQGDSAMYLCASSGGLLQYTQYFGPGTRLTVL.

This sequence joins TRBV7-3 and TRBJ2-1, with 7 bases that match TRBD1. V trimming: 4 bases; J trimming: 10 bases; junction bases outside the gene matches: 10. Germline CDR1 and CDR2: SGHTA and FQGTGA. This CDR3 comprises 14 residues. CDR3 nucleotide sequence: TGTGCCAGCAGCTCCAAGACAGGGATCGGGGAGCAGTTCTTC. It codes for CASSSKTGIGEQFF.

The rearrangement uses TRBV7-3 and TRBJ1-2, with 7 nucleotides matching TRBD1. The CDR3 contains 13 residues. The V and J ends lost 4 bases and 2 bases, in that order; junction bases with no gene match: 1. Germline V gene lookup returns CDR1 SGHTA and CDR2 FQGTGA. The DNA for the CDR3 is TGTGCCAGCAGCTCGACAGGGAACTATGGCTACACCTTC. Protein: CASSSTGNYGYTF. Full variable domain (rest looked up from reference TRBV7-3 and TRBJ1-2): GAGVSQTPSNKVTEKGKYVELRCDPISGHTALYWYRQSLGQGPEFLIYFQGTGAADDSGLPNDRFFAVRPEGSVSTLKIQRTERGDSAVYLCASSSTGNYGYTFGSGTRLTVV.

CDR3 nucleotides: TGTGCCAGCTCACCGGGGGCGCAGGGAAGGCCCTACGAGCAGTACTTC. Amino acids: CASSPGAQGRPYEQYF. V gene TRBV18 combines with J gene TRBJ2-7, with TRBD1 as a possible D gene (6 bases). CDR1 and CDR2 (germline): KGHSH, LQKENI. Trimming pared 3 bases from V and 2 bases from J, leaving 17 bases between. The CDR3 runs 16 residues.

The V gene is TRBV19, the J gene TRBJ1-4; TRBD1 matches at 8 bases. V lost 6 bases to trimming and J lost 5 bases; unmatched junction nucleotides: 5. The CDR3 has 14 residues. The germline gives CDR1 LNHDA, CDR2 SQIVND (reference sequence). The chain's CDR3 is CASSLDRVNEKLFF. The CDR3 region has the DNA TGTGCCAGTAGCCTGGACAGGGTAAATGAAAAACTGTTTTTT.

This chain links TRBV6-5 with TRBJ1-6; 9 bases line up with TRBD1. From germline, CDR1 is MNHEY and CDR2 SVGAGI. The CDR3 loop spans 15 amino acids. Trimming removed 6 bases from V and 7 bases from J; junction bases left unmatched: 7. Here the CDR3 reads CASRRGQGINSPLHF. The CDR3 nucleotides are TGTGCCAGCAGACGAGGACAGGGGATAAATTCACCCCTCCACTTT.

The count of this clone is one. This chain links TRBV9 with TRBJ2-3; TRBD1 is a possible D gene (6 bases). The CDR3 has 13 amino acids. Between the trimmed V and J ends, which lost 4 bases and 1 base, there was a span of 7 bases. Germline CDR1 is SGDLS and CDR2 is YYNGEE. CDR3 protein: CASSRQGTDTQYF. In nucleotides, the CDR3 is TGTGCCAGCAGCCGACAGGGCACAGATACGCAGTATTTT.

The chain recombines TRBV9 with TRBJ2-1; D call uncertain. In germline, CDR1 is SGDLS, CDR2 YYNGEE. V was pared by 2 bases and J by 5 bases, with 5 bases between. The CDR3 is 12 residues long. The CDR3, as DNA: TGTGCCAGCAGCGTCCATCACAATGAGCAGTTCTTC. It specifies CASSVHHNEQFF.

The CDR3, as DNA: TGTGCCAGCAGTGATACGGGACAGTCCTACAATGAGCAGTTCTTC. Residues: CASSDTGQSYNEQFF. The chain joins TRBV6-1 to TRBJ2-1, with TRBD1 matching 7 bases. Germline trimming cut 3 bases from V and 1 base from J; bases unmatched to any gene: 3. Looked up from germline, CDR1 is MNHNS and CDR2 is SASEGT. This CDR3 is built from 15 residues.

V and J are TRBV18 and TRBJ1-1; no firm D call. Trimming stripped 6 bases from V and 8 bases from J, with 13 bases between. Germline V gene lookup returns CDR1 KGHSH and CDR2 LQKENI. This CDR3 comprises 12 residues. In DNA form, the CDR3 reads TGTGCCAGCTCGCGTGAGAGGAACGAAGCTTTCTTT. It specifies CASSRERNEAFF.

Only a few counts were recorded for this clone. The rearrangement uses TRBV4-1 and TRBJ1-2, with TRBD1 matching over 7 bases. Germline V gene data show CDR1 as MGHRA and CDR2 as YSYEKL. Trimming removed 4 bases from V and 3 bases from J; junction bases left unmatched: 2. The CDR3 spans 13 residues. CDR3 amino acids: CASSRGGDYGYTF. The CDR3, as DNA: TGCGCCAGCAGCCGAGGGGGCGACTATGGCTACACCTTC.